This T cell receptor beta chain emerged from a study of shared clonotypes between healthy human individuals. The CDR3 consists of 13 residues. V was pared by 6 bases and J by 1 base, with 9 bases between. Germline V gene lookup returns CDR1 SNHLY and CDR2 FYNNEI. Worth noting for this clone: Its antigen is not identified. The sample has other DNA sequences that encode this CDR3 too.

Profiling relied on immunoSEQ multiplex PCR, and the TCRdb table lists in-frame clones only, not all of them. This sample has around 1,100,000 clones; approximately 80% occur once, and the top ten carry approximately 0.95%. Study findings and constraints: Shared clonotypes across all four donors exceeded non-shared ones in generation probability.

This chain connects TRBV2 to TRBJ1-1, with a possible D match to TRBD1 (5 bases). Sequenced sample: memory CD4+ T cells from PBMCs. This sample's subset: CD45RA-negative fraction. The receptor was derived from a man aged 18 to 30 in good health. Some clones in this sample may be carry-over from other donors' samples. The CDR3 bases are TGTGCCAGCAGATTTAGGGGGAACACTGAAGCTTTCTTT. This gives the protein CASRFRGNTEAFF. The whole variable domain, filled in from reference TRBV2 and TRBJ1-1, reads EPEVTQTPSHQVTQMGQEVILRCVPISNHLYFYWYRQILGQKVEFLVSFYNNEISEKSEIFDDQFSVERPDGSNFTLKIRSTKLEDSAMYFCASRFRGNTEAFFGQGTRLTVV.